Listed here are 18 T cell receptor beta chains from one sample, sequenced in a study of siplizumab effects on memory and regulatory T cells. Generated by immunoSEQ multiplex PCR, the TCRdb table keeps only in-frame clones and is missing some. The sample comprises 85,000 to 130,000 clones, about 95% of which are singletons, and 0.55% to 0.65% rests with the top ten. The specimen sequenced was Tregs sorted from blood. The receptors derive from a human donor in good health.

The CDR3, as DNA: TGTGCCAGCCAACAGGGACTTAACTATGGCTACACCTTC. This translates into CASQQGLNYGYTF. This rearrangement joins TRBV28 to TRBJ1-2; tentative D call: TRBD1 (6 bases). Trimming removed 8 bases at V and 1 base at J, with 11 bases between. The CDR3 is 13 residues long. The germline gives CDR1 MDHEN, CDR2 SYDVKM.

The rearrangement links TRBV30 to TRBJ1-5; 7 bases are a match to TRBD1. Germline V gene data show CDR1 as GTSNPN and CDR2 as SVGIG (reference sequence). J gave up 6 bases and V 5 bases, and 13 bases lay outside the gene matches. The CDR3 is made up of 15 amino acids. In DNA, the CDR3 is TGTGCCTGGGGAGGGGGCGACTCAACGGGTCAGCCCCAGCATTTT. It specifies CAWGGGDSTGQPQHF.

J is TRBJ2-7 and V is TRBV10-3; no firm D call. Between the trimmed V and J ends, which lost 3 bases and 1 base, there was a span of 4 bases. Germline V gene sequence: CDR1 ENHRY, CDR2 SYGVKD. The CDR3 is 12 amino acids. The CDR3 is CAISDASYEQYF. CDR3 DNA sequence: TGTGCCATCAGTGACGCTTCCTACGAGCAGTACTTC.

The V gene is TRBV4-1, the J gene TRBJ1-4; 7 bases match TRBD1. The V gene end was trimmed by 5 bases and the J gene end by 5 bases; junction bases not matched to a gene: 8. The germline V gene encodes CDR1 MGHRA and CDR2 YSYEKL. This CDR3 comprises 15 residues. The DNA for the CDR3 is TGCGCCAGCAGCATTCCGGGACAGCCGAATGAAAAACTGTTTTTT. Its protein is CASSIPGQPNEKLFF.

This chain joins TRBV7-2 and TRBJ2-7; D ambiguous. Germline V CDR1 and CDR2: SGHTA, FQGNSA. Trimming shortened V by 3 bases and J by 2 bases, and 23 bases separated the two germline ends. This CDR3 region has 18 residues. CDR3 loop: CASSFGPPEFSQTYEQYF. CDR3 coding DNA: TGTGCCAGCAGCTTTGGACCCCCGGAGTTCAGCCAAACCTACGAGCAGTACTTC.

V and J are TRBV30 and TRBJ2-1; D is unclear. The CDR3 covers 12 residues. Germline CDR1 reads GTSNPN; CDR2 reads SVGIG (reference sequence). With 5 bases removed from V and 4 bases from J, the gap between germline ends came to 9 bases. CDR3 in DNA: TGTGCCTGGGGCAGAAATTACAATGAGCAGTTCTTC. It specifies CAWGRNYNEQFF.

The chain joins TRBV20-1 to TRBJ2-3; D unclear. The CDR3 has 11 amino acids. CDR1 is DFQATT and CDR2 is SNEGSKA in the germline V gene (reference sequence). The V and J ends lost 2 bases and 13 bases respectively, with 13 bases between them. The CDR3, as DNA: TGCAGTGCTAGAAGCCTCTCGATTGAGTATTTT. Protein product: CSARSLSIEYF.

This clone was found a few times. CDR3 sequence reads: CASSLIQGYSGNTIYF. CDR3 coding DNA: TGTGCCAGCAGTTTAATCCAGGGATACTCTGGAAACACCATATATTTT. The rearrangement links TRBV28 to TRBJ1-3, with D perhaps matching TRBD1 (5 bases). CDR1 is MDHEN and CDR2 is SYDVKM in the germline V gene. There are 16 residues in the CDR3. V lost 2 bases and J lost 0, with 11 bases in between.

CDR3 nucleotides: TGTGCCAGCAGTTTATCGGGCCTGATCCAAGAGACCCAGTACTTC. Translated, it gives CASSLSGLIQETQYF. The V gene is TRBV28, the J gene TRBJ2-5; D unclear. The V and J ends lost 1 base and 1 base respectively, with 10 bases between them. Germline CDR1 reads MDHEN; CDR2 reads SYDVKM. This CDR3 is built from 15 residues.

This chain uses TRBV5-1 with TRBJ2-7; possibly TRBD2 for D (6 bases). V dropped 3 bases and J dropped 2 bases, with 15 bases sitting between them. CDR3 length equals 15 residues. Germline CDR1 SGHRS, CDR2 YFSETQ. In DNA, the CDR3 is TGCGCCAGCAGCTGGGGACTCATGGACACCTACGAGCAGTACTTC. Encoded protein: CASSWGLMDTYEQYF.

The V gene is TRBV5-1, the J gene TRBJ1-1, with TRBD1 as a possible D gene (6 bases). The germline CDR1 and CDR2 sequences are SGHRS and YFSETQ. V was shortened by 3 bases and J by 2 bases, with 14 bases between the two germline ends. CDR3 length equals 15 residues. Here the CDR3 reads CASSSIQGVNTEAFF. As DNA, the CDR3 is TGCGCCAGCAGCTCCATACAGGGAGTTAACACTGAAGCTTTCTTT.

This chain uses TRBV27 with TRBJ1-6, with D hard to call. The CDR3 totals 13 residues. Trimming removed 3 bases at V and 9 bases at J, with 9 bases between. Germline assignment: CDR1 MNHEY and CDR2 SMNVEV (reference sequence). CDR3 protein: CASSFPQPSPLHF. The CDR3 nucleotides read TGTGCCAGCAGTTTCCCTCAGCCTTCACCCCTCCACTTT.

The rearrangement links TRBV5-5 to TRBJ2-1, with 9 nucleotides matching TRBD2. Germline trimming cut 4 bases from V and 4 bases from J; bases unmatched to any gene: 9. The CDR3 has 16 residues. The germline gives CDR1 SGHKS, CDR2 YYEKEE (reference sequence). The CDR3, as DNA: TGTGCCAGCAGCAGATTTAGCGGGAGAGAATACAATGAGCAGTTCTTC. The encoded protein is CASSRFSGREYNEQFF. The whole variable domain, remainder taken from reference TRBV5-5 and TRBJ2-1, is DAGVTQSPTHLIKTRGQQVTLRCSPISGHKSVSWYQQVLGQGPQFIFQYYEKEERGRGNFPDRFSARQFPNYSSELNVNALLLGDSALYLCASSRFSGREYNEQFFGPGTRLTVL.

This chain joins TRBV11-2 and TRBJ2-1, with unresolved D. This CDR3 spans 17 amino acids. The V end was cut by 3 bases, the J end by 9 bases, with 24 bases between. CDR1 and CDR2 from the germline V gene are SGHAT and FQNNGV. This chain's CDR3 is CASSFLPSLGFGPEQFF. The CDR3 region has the DNA TGTGCCAGCAGCTTTCTCCCTAGTCTGGGATTCGGTCCTGAGCAGTTCTTC. Full variable domain (outside the CDR3, taken from reference TRBV11-2 and TRBJ2-1): EAGVAQSPRYKIIEKRQSVAFWCNPISGHATLYWYQQILGQGPKLLIQFQNNGVVDDSQLPKDRFSAERLKGVDSTLKIQPAKLEDSAVYLCASSFLPSLGFGPEQFFGPGTRLTVL.

The CDR3 region is CASSWTGGDTGELFF. The CDR3 nucleotides read TGCGCCAGCAGCTGGACAGGGGGCGACACCGGGGAGCTGTTTTTT. The chain combines TRBV5-1 with TRBJ2-2; 11 nucleotides match TRBD1. Germline V gives CDR1 SGHRS, CDR2 YFSETQ. This CDR3 comprises 15 residues. Germline trimming cut 3 bases from V and 3 bases from J; bases unmatched to any gene: 1.

The chain is built from TRBV29-1 and TRBJ1-2; D unresolved. Germline assignment: CDR1 SQVTM and CDR2 ANQGSEA. With 6 bases removed from V and 1 base from J, the gap between germline ends came to 9 bases. This CDR3 is built from 12 residues. CDR3: CSVEGLNYGYTF. The CDR3 coding sequence is TGCAGCGTAGAGGGTCTTAACTATGGCTACACCTTC.

V usage is TRBV6-1 and J usage is TRBJ2-2, with D tentatively TRBD2 (7 bases). This CDR3 has 15 residues. Germline values: CDR1 MNHNS, CDR2 SASEGT. V was shortened by 8 bases and J by 0 bases, with 13 bases between the two germline ends. CDR3: CASESGTPNTGELFF. The CDR3 coding sequence is TGTGCCAGCGAAAGCGGGACACCGAACACCGGGGAGCTGTTTTTT.

V is TRBV5-6 and J is TRBJ2-7; D perhaps matches TRBD1 (6 bases). The V and J ends lost 4 bases and 4 bases respectively, with 9 bases between them. The CDR3 spans 12 residues. The germline CDR1 and CDR2 sequences are SGHDT and YYEEEE. The CDR3 region is CASSIQGYEQYF. The CDR3 DNA follows: TGTGCCAGCAGCATACAGGGATACGAGCAGTACTTC.